The rows below give T cell receptor beta chains drawn from one sample of a study of blood T cell repertoires in COVID-19. TCRdb's table, derived via immunoSEQ multiplex PCR, lists solely in-frame clones and lacks some. The table lists under 200,000 clones, more than 70% of them singletons, with under 6.5% in the top ten. The sequencing input was peripheral blood. The receptors come from a man aged 35 to 55 with active or convalescent COVID-19. The CDR3 runs from the conserved cysteine through the conserved F or W. Fields, in order: D gene, V gene, J gene, clone size, CDR3 protein, CDR3 DNA. The D gene is left open where the match is weak. Size values are once, few and many counts, or a class for expanded clones, and some rows have none.

TRBD1	TRBV7-9	TRBJ1-2	.	CASRKDRVGYTF	TGTGCCAGCAGAAAGGACAGGGTAGGCTACACCTTC
TRBD1	TRBV5-5	TRBJ1-4	.	CASSLFAGGNEKLFF	TGTGCCAGCAGCTTGTTCGCAGGGGGTAATGAAAAACTGTTTTTT
TRBD1	TRBV10-3	TRBJ1-1	once	CAIRDGQANTEAFF	TGTGCCATCAGAGACGGACAGGCGAACACTGAAGCTTTCTTT
.	TRBV7-9	TRBJ1-1	.	CASSLEQVGCFF	TGTGCCAGCAGCTTAGAACAGGTGGGATGCTTCTTT
.	TRBV6-5	TRBJ2-7	.	CASSRRGTLSYEQYF	TGTGCCAGCAGTCGACGGGGGACGCTCTCCTACGAGCAGTACTTC
TRBD1	TRBV30	TRBJ2-1	once	CAWRPGQGENEQFF	TGTGCCTGGAGGCCGGGACAGGGGGAAAATGAGCAGTTCTTC
TRBD2	TRBV7-8	TRBJ2-7	.	CASSLAVAGGSSYEQYF	TGTGCCAGCAGCTTAGCTGTAGCGGGGGGCAGCTCCTACGAGCAGTACTTC
TRBD1	TRBV11-3	TRBJ1-4	.	CASSLDRQGDEKLFF	TGTGCCAGCAGCTTAGATCGGCAGGGGGATGAAAAACTGTTTTTT
TRBD2	TRBV19	TRBJ2-1	.	CASSIASGRAGSYNEQFF	TGTGCCAGTAGTATCGCTAGCGGGAGGGCCGGGTCCTACAATGAGCAGTTCTTC
.	TRBV19	TRBJ1-5	.	CASSSRRGQGSQPQHF	TGTGCCAGTAGCTCCCGCAGAGGGCAGGGGAGTCAGCCCCAGCATTTT
TRBD1	TRBV7-9	TRBJ1-4	.	CASSPLGQGRDEKLFF	TGTGCCAGCAGCCCACTGGGACAGGGAAGGGATGAAAAACTGTTTTTT
.	TRBV5-4	TRBJ2-1	.	CASSLDSGPYNEQFF	TGTGCCAGCAGTCTCGACAGTGGCCCCTACAATGAGCAGTTCTTC
.	TRBV18	TRBJ2-2	.	CASSPLAGELFF	TGTGCCAGCTCACCACTCGCCGGGGAGCTGTTTTTT
.	TRBV19	TRBJ1-5	.	CASNADVGAALYSNQPQHF	TGTGCCAGTAACGCTGACGTGGGGGCCGCGCTTTATAGCAATCAGCCCCAGCATTTT
TRBD1	TRBV6-6	TRBJ1-2	.	CASRGGQGSGYTF	TGTGCCAGCAGGGGGGGACAGGGTTCTGGCTACACCTTC
.	TRBV5-1	TRBJ2-5	.	CASSDDGGETQYF	TGCGCCAGCAGCGACGACGGGGGAGAGACCCAGTACTTC
.	TRBV12-3/TRBV12-4	TRBJ1-2	.	CASSRGPGGGYTF	TGTGCCAGCAGCCGAGGACCGGGAGGAGGCTACACCTTC
TRBD1	TRBV5-1	TRBJ1-2	.	CASSTNPGQTYGYTF	TGCGCCAGCAGTACAAACCCGGGACAGACCTATGGCTACACCTTC
.	TRBV6-5	TRBJ1-2	.	CASSYSFSQVYGYTF	TGTGCCAGCAGTTACTCGTTCTCGCAGGTCTATGGCTACACCTTC
TRBD1	TRBV6-1	TRBJ1-2	.	CASSEYDWWQGAGYTF	TGTGCCAGCAGTGAATACGATTGGTGGCAGGGGGCCGGCTACACCTTC
TRBD2	TRBV9	TRBJ2-1	.	CASSPGAASGAENEQFF	TGTGCCAGCAGCCCTGGGGCGGCTAGCGGGGCAGAAAATGAGCAGTTCTTC
.	TRBV19	TRBJ1-2	.	CASSIGGIYGYTF	TGTGCCAGTAGTATAGGAGGGATCTATGGCTACACCTTC
.	TRBV28	TRBJ2-6	.	CASSLSRTAGANVLTF	TGTGCCAGCAGTTTATCCCGGACTGCGGGGGCCAACGTCCTGACTTTC
.	TRBV7-6	TRBJ2-7	.	CASSPKETTQQLSFHEQYF	TGTGCCAGCAGCCCGAAAGAGACTACACAGCAACTGAGTTTCCACGAGCAGTACTTC
.	TRBV29-1	TRBJ1-1	.	CSVGAVNTEAFF	TGCAGCGTTGGGGCTGTGAACACTGAAGCTTTCTTT
.	TRBV12-5	TRBJ2-5	.	CASGLGQQETQYF	TGTGCTAGTGGTTTGGGACAGCAAGAGACCCAGTACTTC
.	TRBV6-4	TRBJ2-1	.	CASSTYIGLYNEQFF	TGTGCCAGCAGCACTTATATTGGACTCTACAATGAGCAGTTCTTC
TRBD1	TRBV5-6	TRBJ2-7	.	CASSWGQSAAYEQYF	TGTGCCAGCAGTTGGGGACAGAGCGCGGCTTACGAGCAGTACTTC
.	TRBV19	TRBJ1-1	.	CASSISGQAQAFF	TGTGCCAGTAGTATATCCGGCCAGGCCCAAGCTTTCTTT
TRBD1	TRBV27	TRBJ1-5	.	CASSPVQRGLSNQPQHF	TGTGCCAGCAGTCCTGTTCAGAGGGGGCTTAGCAATCAGCCCCAGCATTTT
.	TRBV7-2	TRBJ1-2	.	CASSLAVAANYGYTF	TGTGCCAGCAGCTTAGCGGTGGCGGCTAACTATGGCTACACCTTC
TRBD1	TRBV7-8	TRBJ1-5	.	CASSHGQGGNQPQHF	TGTGCCAGCAGCCACGGACAGGGCGGCAATCAGCCCCAGCATTTT
TRBD1	TRBV19	TRBJ1-5	.	CASTNQLGQGRQPQHF	TGTGCCAGTACCAACCAACTGGGACAGGGAAGGCAGCCCCAGCATTTT
TRBD1	TRBV13	TRBJ1-1	.	CASSSGTGEGNTEAFF	TGTGCCAGCAGCTCCGGGACAGGGGAGGGGAACACTGAAGCTTTCTTT
TRBD2	TRBV30	TRBJ2-1	.	CACAAGEGPGGSYNEQFF	TGTGCCTGTGCAGCGGGAGAGGGGCCGGGCGGCTCCTACAATGAGCAGTTCTTC
.	TRBV7-2	TRBJ2-1	.	CASSLVASEQFF	TGTGCCAGCAGCTTAGTAGCATCTGAGCAGTTCTTC
.	TRBV6-5	TRBJ1-2	.	CASSYSETAPNYGYTF	TGTGCCAGCAGTTACTCGGAGACAGCACCTAACTATGGCTACACCTTC
TRBD2	TRBV7-2	TRBJ2-3	.	CASSLQTTSGFRTDTQYF	TGTGCCAGCAGCTTACAGACCACTAGCGGATTCCGCACAGATACGCAGTATTTT